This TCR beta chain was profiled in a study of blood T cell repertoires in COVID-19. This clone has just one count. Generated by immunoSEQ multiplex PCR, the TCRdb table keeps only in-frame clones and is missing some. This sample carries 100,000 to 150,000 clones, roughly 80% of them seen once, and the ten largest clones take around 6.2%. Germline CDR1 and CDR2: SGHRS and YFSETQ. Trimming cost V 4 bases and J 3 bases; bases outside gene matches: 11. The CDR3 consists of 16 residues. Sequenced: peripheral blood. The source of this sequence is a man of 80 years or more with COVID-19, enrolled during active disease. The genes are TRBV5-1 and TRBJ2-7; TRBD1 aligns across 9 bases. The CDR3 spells CASSPTPGQGRYEQYF. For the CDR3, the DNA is TGCGCCAGCAGCCCAACGCCGGGACAGGGTCGCTACGAGCAGTACTTC.